Listed here are 27 T cell receptor beta chains from one sample, sequenced in a study of CD8 T cells in Susac syndrome. Random hexamers were used to reverse transcribe 0.5 to 1 ug of RNA. TCRdb called the immunoSEQ multiplex PCR reads again in MiXCR, with one record for every CDR3 protein. The repertoire consists of about 440,000 distinct CDR3 sequences, with 85% to 90% occurring once and the leading ten covering roughly 0.11%. Sequencing was carried out using CD8+ T cells from PBMCs. These TCRs come from a human donor with multiple sclerosis.

This chain uses TRBV4-1 with TRBJ1-2; the D is unclear. Trimming took off 3 bases at V and 0 bases at J, with 14 bases between the two ends. Germline loops: CDR1 MGHRA, CDR2 YSYEKL. The CDR3 is made up of 16 amino acids. The CDR3 region is CASSQNWAGANYGYTF. CDR3 coding DNA: TGCGCCAGCAGCCAGAATTGGGCAGGAGCTAACTATGGCTACACCTTC.

The J gene is TRBJ2-7, the V gene TRBV6-1; 9 positions agree with TRBD1. Germline values: CDR1 MNHNS, CDR2 SASEGT. After removal of 3 bases from V and 2 bases from J, the junction contained 8 bases not matched to a gene. The CDR3 is 16 residues long. In DNA, the CDR3 is TGTGCCAGCAGTGAGATTCCGGGACAGGGACCCTACGAGCAGTACTTC. It codes for CASSEIPGQGPYEQYF.

V is TRBV23-1 and J is TRBJ1-5, with a possible D match to TRBD1 (6 bases). TRBV23-1 is flagged as an ORF with uncertain function. The CDR3 covers 18 residues. V dropped 2 bases and J dropped 0 bases, with 17 bases sitting between them. The CDR3 DNA is TGCGCCAGCAGTCAACGGCGGGTAGGGGGATATAGCAATCAGCCCCAGCATTTT. Translating gives CASSQRRVGGYSNQPQHF.

The CDR3 DNA sequence: TGTGCCAGCAGTTTAATGATGGGGTCCACAGATACGCAGTATTTT. Its translation is CASSLMMGSTDTQYF. The chain couples TRBV27 to TRBJ2-3; no reliable D call. V dropped 2 bases and J dropped 2 bases, with 11 bases sitting between them. Per germline, CDR1 MNHEY and CDR2 SMNVEV (reference sequence). The CDR3 is 15 residues long.

CDR3 amino acids: CASSEGGGTQETQYF. CDR3 DNA: TGTGCCAGCAGTGAAGGCGGGGGTACACAAGAGACCCAGTACTTC. This chain links TRBV6-4 with TRBJ2-5; 7 positions match TRBD2. V trimming: 3 bases; J trimming: 2 bases; junction bases outside the gene matches: 6. The CDR3 consists of 15 residues. Germline CDR1 MRHNA, CDR2 SNTAGT.

The chain recombines TRBV4-1 with TRBJ2-3; D unresolved. Germline lookup yields CDR1 MGHRA and CDR2 YSYEKL. Between the trimmed V and J ends, which lost 1 base and 3 bases, there was a span of 5 bases. The CDR3 contains 13 residues. Here the CDR3 DNA reads TGCGCCAGCAGCCAAGTTGGTACAGATACGCAGTATTTT. This translates into CASSQVGTDTQYF.

The chain is built from TRBV20-1 and TRBJ2-7; 7 nucleotides line up with TRBD1. Looked up from germline, CDR1 is DFQATT and CDR2 is SNEGSKA (reference sequence). The CDR3 covers 14 residues. J was trimmed by 2 bases and V by 0 bases; bases with no gene match: 4. The CDR3 sequence is CSARDTGQTYEQYF. CDR3 nucleotides: TGCAGTGCTAGAGACACGGGACAGACCTACGAGCAGTACTTC.

Points on this clonotype: The junction shows a germline mismatch at one end, possibly a read error. The CDR3 nucleotides read TGTGCCTGCAGTTCGTTCGGGACCTTTACCTACGAGCAGTACTTC. It specifies CACSSFGTFTYEQYF. The chain couples TRBV28 to TRBJ2-7; D tentatively fits TRBD1 or TRBD2 (5 bases each). Germline values: CDR1 MDHEN, CDR2 SYDVKM. The CDR3 has 15 amino acids.

This chain uses TRBV30 with TRBJ2-7; 7 positions match TRBD2. V dropped 4 bases and J dropped 2; count of bases not matched to a gene: 8. The CDR3 sequence is 14 residues long. CDR1 GTSNPN and CDR2 SVGIG come from the germline V gene (reference sequence). CDR3 in DNA: TGTGCCTGGACTCTAGCGGAGGTACCCTACGAGCAGTACTTC. Translated, it gives CAWTLAEVPYEQYF. The whole variable domain, filled in from reference TRBV30 and TRBJ2-7, reads SQTIHQWPATLVQPVGSPLSLECTVEGTSNPNLYWYRQAAGRGLQLLFYSVGIGQISSEVPQNLSASRPQDRQFILSSKKLLLSDSGFYLCAWTLAEVPYEQYFGPGTRLTVT.

The chain couples TRBV5-1 to TRBJ2-7; D unclear. Germline-derived CDR1 and CDR2 are SGHRS and YFSETQ. The CDR3 consists of 14 residues. V shed 4 bases and J shed 0 bases, with 11 bases lying between them. The CDR3 sequence is CASSPVWSSYEQYF. The CDR3 coding sequence is TGCGCCAGCAGCCCGGTGTGGAGCTCCTACGAGCAGTACTTC.

This chain links TRBV6-5 with TRBJ2-1; 8 positions match TRBD1. There are 15 residues in the CDR3. The germline V gene has CDR1 MNHEY and CDR2 SVGAGI. The J segment lost 5 bases and the V segment lost 7 bases, leaving 10 bases of the junction unmatched. The CDR3 DNA is TGTGCCAGCACCGCCGGACAGGGAGATCACAATGAGCAGTTCTTC. It translates to CASTAGQGDHNEQFF.

The chain is built from TRBV29-1 and TRBJ1-1, with no clear D. V lost 5 bases, J lost 1 base, and 14 bases lay in between. The CDR3 consists of 14 residues. The germline V gene has CDR1 SQVTM and CDR2 ANQGSEA. DNA for the CDR3: TGCAGCGTTTCCCTAGGGAGGGAGAACACTGAAGCTTTCTTT. It translates to CSVSLGRENTEAFF.

This clonotype has only one observation. V is TRBV25-1 and J is TRBJ1-3; no reliable D call. Germline CDR1 is MGHDK and CDR2 is SYGVNS. The CDR3 sequence is 14 residues long. Trimming stripped 3 bases from V and 0 bases from J, with 6 bases between. The CDR3 DNA is TGTGCCAGCAGTGAGTCCATCTCTGGAAACACCATATATTTT. Translating gives CASSESISGNTIYF.

The chain is built from TRBV29-1 and TRBJ2-3; TRBD2 aligns across 8 bases. Germline values: CDR1 SQVTM, CDR2 ANQGSEA. There are 14 residues in the CDR3. Trimming removed 4 bases from V and 4 bases from J; junction bases left unmatched: 7. CDR3 sequence (DNA): TGCAGCGTTGGACGGGGGGGCCGCGCAGATACGCAGTATTTT. Amino acids: CSVGRGGRADTQYF.

This clonotype was recorded once. The rearrangement links TRBV5-1 to TRBJ2-5, with 7 bases fitting TRBD2. J was trimmed by 2 bases and V by 2 bases; bases with no gene match: 6. The CDR3 has 15 amino acids. The germline V gene encodes CDR1 SGHRS and CDR2 YFSETQ. The CDR3 DNA reads as TGCGCCAGCAGCTTAGGGGACTACGTTCAAGAGACCCAGTACTTC. Encoded protein: CASSLGDYVQETQYF.

The gene calls are TRBV4-1 and TRBJ2-1; 8 nucleotides line up with TRBD2. The CDR3 spans 15 residues. The J segment lost 2 bases and the V segment lost 5 bases, leaving 5 bases of the junction unmatched. Per the germline V gene, CDR1 is MGHRA and CDR2 is YSYEKL. Here the CDR3 DNA reads TGCGCCAGCAGCTACCCAGCGGGGGCCTACAATGAGCAGTTCTTC. It is translated as CASSYPAGAYNEQFF.

The V call is TRBV27, the J call TRBJ1-1, with D tentatively TRBD1 (5 bases). Germline V gene data show CDR1 as MNHEY and CDR2 as SMNVEV (reference sequence). This CDR3 comprises 16 residues. V was clipped by 0 bases and J by 4 bases, with 15 bases between them. The chain's CDR3 is CASSLSGRQKTTEAFF. Written as DNA, the CDR3 is TGTGCCAGCAGTTTATCGGGGCGGCAAAAGACCACTGAAGCTTTCTTT.

The chain couples TRBV28 to TRBJ2-7; 7 positions agree with TRBD2. Trimming took 2 bases from V and 3 from J; bases not matched to a gene: 7. Germline-derived CDR1 and CDR2 are MDHEN and SYDVKM. This CDR3 is built from 15 residues. As DNA, the CDR3 is TGTGCCAGCAGTTTAGCGGGAGATTGGGTCTACGAGCAGTACTTC. As protein: CASSLAGDWVYEQYF.

This clonotype was observed once. This chain links TRBV19 with TRBJ2-1, with 8 bases aligning to TRBD2. The junction had 7 bases not matched to a gene; V was cut back by 5 bases and J by 7 bases. Germline loops: CDR1 LNHDA, CDR2 SQIVND (reference sequence). The CDR3 totals 14 residues. CDR3 bases: TGTGCCAGTAGTCGGACGGGAGGGGGAAATGAGCAGTTCTTC. It yields the protein CASSRTGGGNEQFF.

The V call is TRBV5-4, the J call TRBJ2-3, with a possible D match to TRBD1 (5 bases). The CDR3 spans 16 residues. The germline V gene encodes CDR1 SGHNT and CDR2 YYREEE (reference sequence). Trimming took off 4 bases at V and 0 bases at J, with 15 bases between the two ends. CDR3 DNA: TGTGCCAGCAGCGATGCAGGGATTCCTAGCACAGATACGCAGTATTTT. Translated, it gives CASSDAGIPSTDTQYF.

The chain's CDR3 is CSVAGESYEQYF. CDR3 nucleotides: TGCAGCGTTGCAGGGGAGTCCTACGAGCAGTACTTC. This chain connects TRBV29-1 to TRBJ2-7; tentative D call: TRBD1 (6 bases). The ends were cut back, 4 bases at V and 1 base at J, with 8 bases in the middle. The germline gives CDR1 SQVTM, CDR2 ANQGSEA. The CDR3 loop spans 12 amino acids.

The chain is built from TRBV4-1 and TRBJ2-2, with 11 bases fitting TRBD2. V shed 3 bases and J 4 bases; nucleotides not matched to a gene: 7. This CDR3 has 17 amino acids. The germline V gene has CDR1 MGHRA and CDR2 YSYEKL. CDR3 region: CASSQKLAGDVTGELFF. DNA for the CDR3: TGCGCCAGCAGCCAGAAACTAGCGGGGGACGTCACCGGGGAGCTGTTTTTT.

This clonotype has more than one count but fewer than ten. The chain recombines TRBV6-1 with TRBJ2-3; D is unresolved. Trimming stripped 7 bases from V and 7 bases from J, with 15 bases between. Looked up from germline, CDR1 is MNHNS and CDR2 is SASEGT. This CDR3 is 13 amino acids long. Here the CDR3 reads CASTDVLSNTQYF. The CDR3 nucleotides are TGTGCCAGCACCGACGTTCTAAGCAATACGCAGTATTTT.

The chain joins TRBV12-3 or TRBV12-4 to TRBJ2-1, with D tentatively TRBD1 or TRBD2 (6 bases each). The V end was cut by 2 bases, the J end by 5 bases, with 13 bases between. CDR3 length: 15 residues. CDR3 in DNA: TGTGCCAGCAGTTTATACGGGGGCTGGGACAATGAGCAGTTCTTC. It yields the protein CASSLYGGWDNEQFF.

J is TRBJ2-7 and V is TRBV5-1; D perhaps matches TRBD2 (6 bases). Deletions cut 3 bases from V and 6 bases from J, with 22 bases between. CDR3 length equals 16 residues. Germline-derived CDR1 and CDR2 are SGHRS and YFSETQ. CDR3 nucleotide sequence: TGCGCCAGCAGCTATTGGGGCCAGGGACTCGCGGGCGAGCAGTACTTC. This codes for CASSYWGQGLAGEQYF.

This chain joins TRBV7-3 and TRBJ1-5; 9 bases are a match to TRBD1. The J segment lost 7 bases and the V segment lost 3 bases, leaving 1 base of the junction unmatched. This CDR3 spans 13 amino acids. CDR1 is SGHTA, CDR2 FQGTGA, per germline. The CDR3 coding sequence is TGTGCCAGCAGCTTGACAGGGGGGCAGCCCCAGCATTTT. This gives the protein CASSLTGGQPQHF.

This clonotype was observed a handful of times. The gene calls are TRBV28 and TRBJ2-1; 13 positions agree with TRBD2. J lost 9 bases, V lost 4 bases, and 3 bases had no gene match. Per the germline V gene, CDR1 is MDHEN and CDR2 is SYDVKM. This CDR3 has 14 residues. The CDR3 is CASSSGLAGVEQFF. CDR3 DNA: TGTGCCAGCAGTTCCGGACTAGCGGGGGTTGAGCAGTTCTTC.